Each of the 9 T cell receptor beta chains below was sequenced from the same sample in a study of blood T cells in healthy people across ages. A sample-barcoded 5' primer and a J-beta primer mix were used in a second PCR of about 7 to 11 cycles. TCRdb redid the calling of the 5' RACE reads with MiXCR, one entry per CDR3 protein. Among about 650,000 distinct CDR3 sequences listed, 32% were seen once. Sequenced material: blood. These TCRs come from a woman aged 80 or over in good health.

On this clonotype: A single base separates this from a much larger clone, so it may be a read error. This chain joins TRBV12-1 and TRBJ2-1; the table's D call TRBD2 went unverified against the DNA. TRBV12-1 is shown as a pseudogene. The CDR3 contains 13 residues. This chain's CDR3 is CASSFVGGDEQFF. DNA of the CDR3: TGTGCCAGCAGCTTTGTAGGGGGAGATGAGCAGTTCTTC.

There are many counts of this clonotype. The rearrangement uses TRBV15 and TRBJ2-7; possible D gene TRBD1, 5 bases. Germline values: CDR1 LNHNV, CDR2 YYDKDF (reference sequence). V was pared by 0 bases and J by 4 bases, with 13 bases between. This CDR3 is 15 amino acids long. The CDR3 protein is CATSRDSGNYYEQYF. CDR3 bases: TGTGCCACCAGCAGAGATTCAGGGAACTATTACGAGCAGTACTTC.

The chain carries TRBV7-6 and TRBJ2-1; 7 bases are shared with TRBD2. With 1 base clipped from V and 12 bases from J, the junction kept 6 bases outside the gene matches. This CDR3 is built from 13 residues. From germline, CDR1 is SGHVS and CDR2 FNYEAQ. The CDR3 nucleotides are TGTGCCAGCAGCTTAGGGACTAGGCTCCCGCAGTTCTTC. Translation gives CASSLGTRLPQFF.

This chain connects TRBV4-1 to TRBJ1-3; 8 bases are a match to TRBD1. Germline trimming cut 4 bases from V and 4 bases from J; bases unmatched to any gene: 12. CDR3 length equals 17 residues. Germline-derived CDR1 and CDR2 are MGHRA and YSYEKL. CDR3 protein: CASSPQGAVFFGNTIYF. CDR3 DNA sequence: TGCGCCAGCAGCCCGCAGGGGGCTGTTTTCTTCGGAAACACCATATATTTT.

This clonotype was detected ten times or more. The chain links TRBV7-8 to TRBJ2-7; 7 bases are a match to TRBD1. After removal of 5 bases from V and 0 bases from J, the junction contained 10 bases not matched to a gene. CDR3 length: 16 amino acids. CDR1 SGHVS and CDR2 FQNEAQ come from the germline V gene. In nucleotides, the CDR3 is TGTGCCAGCAGCCCCAAGAGGGGGCGCACCTCCTACGAGCAGTACTTC. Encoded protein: CASSPKRGRTSYEQYF.

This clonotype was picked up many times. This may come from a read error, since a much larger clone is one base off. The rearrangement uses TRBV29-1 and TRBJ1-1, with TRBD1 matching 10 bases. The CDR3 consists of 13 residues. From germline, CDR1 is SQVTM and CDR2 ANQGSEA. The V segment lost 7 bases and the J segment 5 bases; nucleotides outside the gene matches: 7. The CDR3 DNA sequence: TGCAGCGGGACAGGGGGTTGGAGAACTGAAGCTTTCTTT. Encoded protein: CSGTGGWRTEAFF.

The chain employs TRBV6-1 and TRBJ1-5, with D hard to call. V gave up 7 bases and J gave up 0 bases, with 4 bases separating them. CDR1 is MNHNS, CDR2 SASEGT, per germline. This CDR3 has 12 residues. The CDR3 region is CASKYSNQPQHF. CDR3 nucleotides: TGTGCCAGCAAATATAGCAATCAGCCCCAGCATTTT.

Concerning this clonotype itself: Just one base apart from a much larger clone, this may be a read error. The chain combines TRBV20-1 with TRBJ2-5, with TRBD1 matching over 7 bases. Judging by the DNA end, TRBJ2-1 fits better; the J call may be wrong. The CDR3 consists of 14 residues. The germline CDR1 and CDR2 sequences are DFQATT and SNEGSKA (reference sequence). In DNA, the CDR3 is TGCAGTGCTAACAACAGGGGACAACAAGAGACCCAGTTCTTC. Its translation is CSANNRGQQETQFF.

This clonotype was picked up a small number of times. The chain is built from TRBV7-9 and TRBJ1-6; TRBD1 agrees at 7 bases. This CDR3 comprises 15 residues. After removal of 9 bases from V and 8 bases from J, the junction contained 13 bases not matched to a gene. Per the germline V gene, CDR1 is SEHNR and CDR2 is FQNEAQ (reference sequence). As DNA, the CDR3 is TGTGCCAGTGTACTACAGGGGTCAGTTGATTCACCCCTCCACTTT. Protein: CASVLQGSVDSPLHF.